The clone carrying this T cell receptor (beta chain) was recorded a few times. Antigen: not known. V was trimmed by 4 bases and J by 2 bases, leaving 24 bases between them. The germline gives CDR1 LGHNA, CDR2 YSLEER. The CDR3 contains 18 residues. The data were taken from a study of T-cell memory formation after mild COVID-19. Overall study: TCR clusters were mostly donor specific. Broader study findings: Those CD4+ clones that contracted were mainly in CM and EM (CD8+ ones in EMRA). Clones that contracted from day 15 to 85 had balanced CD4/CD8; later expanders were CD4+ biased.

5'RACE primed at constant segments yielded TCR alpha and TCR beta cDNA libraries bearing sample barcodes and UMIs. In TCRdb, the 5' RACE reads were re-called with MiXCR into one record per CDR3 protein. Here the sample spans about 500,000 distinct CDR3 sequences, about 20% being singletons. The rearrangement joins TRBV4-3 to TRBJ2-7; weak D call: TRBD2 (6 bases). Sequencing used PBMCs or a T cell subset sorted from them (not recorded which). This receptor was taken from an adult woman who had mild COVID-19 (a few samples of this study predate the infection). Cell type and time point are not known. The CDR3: CASSPGVQPPRGPYEQYF. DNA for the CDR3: TGCGCCAGCAGCCCGGGGGTCCAGCCACCCCGAGGGCCCTACGAGCAGTACTTC.